Following are 26 T cell receptor beta chains from one sample sequenced in a study of T cell changes during pregnancy in multiple sclerosis. Sequencing was performed with immunoSEQ multiplex PCR; in TCRdb, only in-frame clones are kept and a portion is missing. This table holds some 38,000 clones, approximately 91% found once. The sequenced sample was CD4+ T cells from peripheral blood mononuclear cells, obtained in the third trimester of pregnancy. The receptors shown here come from a female donor in good health, enrolled as a control in a pregnancy study.

This chain connects TRBV18 to TRBJ2-2; D might be TRBD2 (5 bases). CDR1 KGHSH and CDR2 LQKENI come from the germline V gene. The V and J ends lost 0 bases and 4 bases respectively, with 12 bases between them. This CDR3 is 16 amino acids long. CDR3 residues: CASSPPLRAGTGELFF. Written as DNA, the CDR3 is TGTGCCAGCTCACCACCGTTAAGGGCGGGCACCGGGGAGCTGTTTTTT.

The J gene is TRBJ2-5, the V gene TRBV9, with D possibly TRBD1 on 6 matching bases. The J call may be in error: the DNA end matches TRBJ2-7 better. CDR3 size: 18 residues. Germline lookup yields CDR1 SGDLS and CDR2 YYNGEE. The CDR3 protein is CASSVGSPGDTVTYEQYF. Written as DNA, the CDR3 is TGTGCCAGCAGCGTAGGGTCCCCCGGGGACACAGTTACCTACGAGCAGTACTTC.

The gene calls are TRBV5-5 and TRBJ1-1; no firm D call. The CDR3 is 15 residues long. The V end lost 0 bases, the J end lost 0 bases, and 9 bases lay between the germline ends. From germline, CDR1 is SGHKS and CDR2 YYEKEE (reference sequence). In DNA, the CDR3 is TGTGCCAGCAGCTTGGTTGGCAGCGTGAACACTGAAGCTTTCTTT. This translates into CASSLVGSVNTEAFF. Filled out from reference TRBV5-5 and TRBJ1-1, the complete variable domain reads DAGVTQSPTHLIKTRGQQVTLRCSPISGHKSVSWYQQVLGQGPQFIFQYYEKEERGRGNFPDRFSARQFPNYSSELNVNALLLGDSALYLCASSLVGSVNTEAFFGQGTRLTVV.

The table lists this clone with a count of one. The CDR3 DNA sequence: TGCAGCGTAGACGGACAGGGAGGGGGTGAGCAGTTCTTC. Translating it yields CSVDGQGGGEQFF. V gene TRBV29-1 combines with J gene TRBJ2-1; tentative D call: TRBD1 (8 bases). With 6 bases removed from V and 9 bases from J, the gap between germline ends came to 18 bases. The germline CDR1 and CDR2 sequences are SQVTM and ANQGSEA. CDR3 length: 13 amino acids.

This chain connects TRBV2 to TRBJ2-5; D is unresolved. The CDR3 sequence is 11 residues long. V lost 5 bases and J 5 bases, leaving 6 bases between the germline ends. In germline, CDR1 is SNHLY, CDR2 FYNNEI. The CDR3 region is CASSPFETQYF. In DNA form, the CDR3 reads TGTGCCAGCAGTCCATTTGAGACCCAGTACTTC. Supplemented by reference TRBV2 and TRBJ2-5, the full variable domain reads EPEVTQTPSHQVTQMGQEVILRCVPISNHLYFYWYRQILGQKVEFLVSFYNNEISEKSEIFDDQFSVERPDGSNFTLKIRSTKLEDSAMYFCASSPFETQYFGPGTRLLVL.

The CDR3: CASSQEVGQGREKLFF. The DNA of the CDR3 is TGCGCCAGCAGCCAAGAGGTCGGGCAGGGAAGAGAAAAACTGTTTTTT. V gene TRBV4-1 combines with J gene TRBJ1-4; D might be TRBD1 (5 bases). The V end was cut by 0 bases, the J end by 8 bases, with 16 bases between. CDR1 is MGHRA, CDR2 YSYEKL, per germline. There are 16 residues in the CDR3.

This clone appeared once. The gene calls are TRBV7-8 and TRBJ1-3; 8 positions agree with TRBD1. CDR3 length equals 16 residues. V lost 5 bases to trimming and J lost 0 bases; unmatched junction nucleotides: 6. Per germline, CDR1 SGHVS and CDR2 FQNEAQ. The DNA for the CDR3 is TGTGCCAGCAGCCAACGAGACAGGGGCTCTGGAAACACCATATATTTT. Amino acids: CASSQRDRGSGNTIYF.

This clone was seen just once. The chain combines TRBV5-1 with TRBJ2-2, with D possibly TRBD2 on 5 matching bases. The CDR3 is 15 residues long. Trimming cost V 4 bases and J 0 bases, with 10 bases left between them. The germline V gene encodes CDR1 SGHRS and CDR2 YFSETQ. The CDR3 here is CASSPGGTNTGELFF. The CDR3 DNA sequence: TGCGCCAGCAGCCCTGGAGGAACGAACACCGGGGAGCTGTTTTTT. Together with reference TRBV5-1 and TRBJ2-2, the CDR3 gives the full variable domain: KAGVTQTPRYLIKTRGQQVTLSCSPISGHRSVSWYQQTPGQGLQFLFEYFSETQRNKGNFPGRFSGRQFSNSRSEMNVSTLELGDSALYLCASSPGGTNTGELFFGEGSRLTVL.

The chain has TRBV19 and TRBJ1-5; D remains unclear. Trimming took 3 bases from V and 7 from J, leaving 10 bases between them. The CDR3 is made up of 13 amino acids. Germline V gives CDR1 LNHDA, CDR2 SQIVND (reference sequence). CDR3 sequence: CASSISGGQPQHF. CDR3 in DNA: TGTGCCAGTAGTATTTCGGGAGGACAGCCCCAGCATTTT.

The rearrangement joins TRBV10-3 to TRBJ2-7; a weak D match, TRBD2 (6 bases). Between the trimmed V and J ends, which lost 7 bases and 4 bases, there was a span of 8 bases. Germline V gene lookup returns CDR1 ENHRY and CDR2 SYGVKD. This CDR3 is built from 11 residues. The CDR3 DNA reads as TGTGCCATCAAACGGGAGTACGAGCAGTACTTC. Amino acid sequence: CAIKREYEQYF.

The V call is TRBV7-3, the J call TRBJ1-5, with D uncertain. There are 13 residues in the CDR3. Trimming removed 0 bases from V and 4 bases from J, with 4 bases in between. Per germline, CDR1 SGHTA and CDR2 FQGTGA. The CDR3 here is CASSLTPNQPQHF. The CDR3 nucleotides read TGTGCCAGCAGCTTAACCCCTAATCAGCCCCAGCATTTT.

This chain uses TRBV19 with TRBJ2-3, with TRBD2 as a possible D gene (5 bases). Germline V lookup: CDR1 LNHDA, CDR2 SQIVND (reference sequence). V was shortened by 1 base and J by 2 bases, with 7 bases between the two germline ends. The CDR3 consists of 14 residues. The CDR3 region is CASSIGTPTDTQYF. The CDR3 nucleotides are TGTGCCAGTAGTATAGGGACTCCCACAGATACGCAGTATTTT.

The chain joins TRBV19 to TRBJ2-1; TRBD2 matches at 12 bases. Trimming at V came to 4 bases and at J to 2 bases, leaving 3 bases not matched to a gene. The length of the CDR3 is 16 residues. Germline V gene data show CDR1 as LNHDA and CDR2 as SQIVND (reference sequence). The chain's CDR3 is CASSRLAGAAYNEQFF. For the CDR3, the DNA is TGTGCCAGTAGTAGACTAGCGGGGGCCGCCTACAATGAGCAGTTCTTC.

This clone was seen a handful of times. The chain recombines TRBV7-9 with TRBJ1-1; perhaps TRBD1 as D (5 bases). V lost 6 bases to trimming and J lost 3 bases, with 11 bases between them. Germline V gene sequence: CDR1 SEHNR, CDR2 FQNEAQ (reference sequence). The CDR3 is made up of 13 amino acids. CDR3 DNA: TGTGCCAGCAGGGCTGACAGAGACACTGAAGCTTTCTTT. Encoded protein: CASRADRDTEAFF. Looking up the rest from reference TRBV7-9 and TRBJ1-1 gives the full variable domain: DTGVSQNPRHKITKRGQNVTFRCDPISEHNRLYWYRQTLGQGPEFLTYFQNEAQLEKSRLLSDRFSAERPKGSFSTLEIQRTEQGDSAMYLCASRADRDTEAFFGQGTRLTVV.

V usage is TRBV19 and J usage is TRBJ2-2, with D possibly TRBD1 on 6 matching bases. This CDR3 comprises 15 residues. Germline V gene sequence: CDR1 LNHDA, CDR2 SQIVND (reference sequence). Trimming pared 3 bases from V and 2 bases from J, leaving 10 bases between. In DNA form, the CDR3 reads TGTGCCAGTAGTATCAGGACAGTCAACACCGGGGAGCTGTTTTTT. It translates to CASSIRTVNTGELFF.

The chain joins TRBV7-2 to TRBJ2-7; D may be TRBD2 (5 bases). The CDR3 consists of 14 residues. The V end lost 5 bases, the J end lost 0 bases, and 11 bases lay between the germline ends. Germline V gene sequence: CDR1 SGHTA, CDR2 FQGNSA. DNA for the CDR3: TGTGCCAGCAGCCCCCGAAGCGGCTCCTACGAGCAGTACTTC. Translation gives CASSPRSGSYEQYF.

This chain connects TRBV6-6 to TRBJ2-7; D unresolved. The ends were cut back, 4 bases at V and 2 bases at J, with 6 bases in the middle. Germline CDR1 MNHNY, CDR2 SVGAGI (reference sequence). The CDR3 runs 12 residues. The CDR3 DNA reads as TGTGCCAGCAGTTCGTATACCTACGAGCAGTACTTC. Amino acids: CASSSYTYEQYF.

The chain combines TRBV30 with TRBJ2-5, with a weak D call TRBD2 (6 bases). The CDR3 is made up of 12 amino acids. Germline values: CDR1 GTSNPN, CDR2 SVGIG (reference sequence). Deletions cut 5 bases from V and 5 bases from J, with 12 bases between. This CDR3 is CAWGPGGETQYF. In DNA form, the CDR3 reads TGTGCCTGGGGACCAGGAGGGGAGACCCAGTACTTC.

This clone was observed a few times. This chain connects TRBV28 to TRBJ1-3, with D unclear. Between the trimmed V and J ends, which lost 4 bases and 5 bases, there was a span of 12 bases. The CDR3 sequence is 14 residues long. The germline CDR1 and CDR2 sequences are MDHEN and SYDVKM. DNA of the CDR3: TGTGCCAGCAGTTACTCGGGAGTAAGAAACACCATATATTTT. Amino acid sequence: CASSYSGVRNTIYF.

The count of this clone is one. The genes are TRBV18 and TRBJ2-5; D perhaps matches TRBD2 (6 bases). V lost 0 bases to trimming and J lost 5 bases, with 13 bases between them. The CDR3 spans 15 residues. Germline lookup yields CDR1 KGHSH and CDR2 LQKENI. The CDR3 DNA reads as TGTGCCAGCTCACCACCTTCCGGGAGCCTGGAGACCCAGTACTTC. Translating gives CASSPPSGSLETQYF.

The V call is TRBV2, the J call TRBJ2-5; D uncertain. Between the trimmed V and J ends, which lost 4 bases and 4 bases, there was a span of 7 bases. This CDR3 has 12 residues. From germline, CDR1 is SNHLY and CDR2 FYNNEI. Here the CDR3 reads CASSVSGETQYF. The CDR3 coding sequence is TGTGCCAGCAGTGTCTCGGGAGAGACCCAGTACTTC.

The gene calls are TRBV5-6 and TRBJ2-5; weak D call: TRBD2 (5 bases). Trimming removed 4 bases from V and 1 base from J, with 14 bases in between. This CDR3 is 15 amino acids long. CDR1 is SGHDT, CDR2 YYEEEE, per germline. This CDR3 reads CASSTPTGSQETQYF. Here the CDR3 DNA reads TGTGCCAGCAGCACCCCGACTGGGAGCCAAGAGACCCAGTACTTC.

This chain connects TRBV27 to TRBJ2-7; 9 bases line up with TRBD1. Germline loops: CDR1 MNHEY, CDR2 SMNVEV (reference sequence). J was trimmed by 4 bases and V by 3 bases; bases with no gene match: 4. This CDR3 has 14 amino acids. The CDR3: CASSFGGQGYEQYF. CDR3 bases: TGTGCCAGCAGTTTCGGGGGACAGGGATACGAGCAGTACTTC.

V gene TRBV6-5 combines with J gene TRBJ1-3; 8 bases are shared with TRBD1. The CDR3 loop spans 16 amino acids. CDR1 MNHEY and CDR2 SVGAGI come from the germline V gene. Germline trimming cut 0 bases from V and 4 bases from J; bases unmatched to any gene: 5. As DNA, the CDR3 is TGTGCCAGCAGTTACTCGGGGGACAGGACCGGAAACACCATATATTTT. This codes for CASSYSGDRTGNTIYF.

This chain links TRBV2 with TRBJ1-4; D perhaps matches TRBD1 (5 bases). Germline assignment: CDR1 SNHLY and CDR2 FYNNEI. Trimming shortened V by 7 bases and J by 6 bases, and 9 bases separated the two germline ends. The CDR3 contains 12 residues. CDR3 sequence reads: CASTTDDEKLFF. In nucleotides, the CDR3 is TGTGCCAGCACGACAGACGATGAAAAACTGTTTTTT.

J is TRBJ1-3 and V is TRBV28, with 9 bases identical to TRBD1. Looked up from germline, CDR1 is MDHEN and CDR2 is SYDVKM. Trimming at V came to 8 bases and at J to 1 base, leaving 9 bases not matched to a gene. This CDR3 comprises 16 residues. The CDR3: CASCPGTGRSGNTIYF. As DNA, the CDR3 is TGTGCCAGCTGTCCCGGGACAGGGCGGTCTGGAAACACCATATATTTT.